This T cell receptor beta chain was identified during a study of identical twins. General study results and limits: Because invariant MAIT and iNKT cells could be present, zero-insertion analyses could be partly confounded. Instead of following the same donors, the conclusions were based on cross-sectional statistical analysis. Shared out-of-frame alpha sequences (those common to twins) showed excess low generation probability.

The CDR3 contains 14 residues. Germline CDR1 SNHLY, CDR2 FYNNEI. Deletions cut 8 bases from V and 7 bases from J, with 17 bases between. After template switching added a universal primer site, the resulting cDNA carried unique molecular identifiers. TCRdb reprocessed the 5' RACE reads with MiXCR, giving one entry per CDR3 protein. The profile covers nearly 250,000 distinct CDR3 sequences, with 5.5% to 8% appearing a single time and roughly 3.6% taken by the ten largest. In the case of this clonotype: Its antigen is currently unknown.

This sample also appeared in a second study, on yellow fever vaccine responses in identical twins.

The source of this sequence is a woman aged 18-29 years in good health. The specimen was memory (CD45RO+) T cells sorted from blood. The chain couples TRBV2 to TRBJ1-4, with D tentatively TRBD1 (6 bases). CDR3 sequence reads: CASRSQGSGEKLFF. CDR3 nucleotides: TGTGCCAGCCGCTCACAGGGTTCGGGTGAAAAACTGTTTTTT.